The 4 T cell receptor beta chains below were found in one sample sequenced in a study of T cells in Graves' hyperthyroidism and ophthalmopathy. The source material, RNA transcripts, was used to amplify TCR beta CDR3 regions. During a first-round RT-PCR of the TCR CDR3, the HTBI primer set was used. Each CDR3 protein is one row after TCRdb ran MiXCR on the multiplex PCR reads. The sample consists of around 560,000 distinct CDR3 sequences, roughly 17% of them appearing once. Sequenced: blood. The receptors were sampled from a woman younger than 35 with Graves' hyperthyroidism.

The V gene is TRBV14, the J gene TRBJ2-1, with D uncertain. Germline values: CDR1 SGHDN, CDR2 FVKESK. The CDR3 runs 14 residues. Deletions cut 4 bases from V and 2 bases from J, with 9 bases between. In DNA form, the CDR3 reads TGTGCCAGCAGCCGCGATTTGGCCTACAATGAGCAGTTCTTC. Translation: CASSRDLAYNEQFF.

This clonotype appeared many times. V gene TRBV20-1 combines with J gene TRBJ2-1; possibly TRBD2 for D (7 bases). Trimming left V 4 bases short and J 0 bases short, with 19 bases between. Germline V gene data show CDR1 as DFQATT and CDR2 as SNEGSKA (reference sequence). The CDR3 consists of 17 residues. The CDR3 here is CSAKSGTPSSSYNEQFF. The CDR3 DNA sequence: TGCAGTGCTAAAAGCGGGACACCCTCGAGCTCCTACAATGAGCAGTTCTTC.

This clonotype occurred many times. V gene TRBV28 combines with J gene TRBJ2-5, with D hard to call. V was trimmed by 7 bases and J by 5 bases, leaving 20 bases between them. Per germline, CDR1 MDHEN and CDR2 SYDVKM. CDR3 length equals 15 residues. In DNA form, the CDR3 reads TGTGCCAGCAAATCGTCTGTGGCTACCGGGGAGACCCAGTACTTC. This codes for CASKSSVATGETQYF.

V is TRBV24-1 and J is TRBJ2-1; 11 bases fit TRBD1. Gene TRBJ2-7 matches the end of the DNA better, so the J call may be wrong. In germline, CDR1 is KGHDR, CDR2 SFDVKD. This CDR3 spans 14 amino acids. This CDR3 reads CATSVGQGAAEQYF. CDR3 coding DNA: TGTGCCACCAGTGTCGGACAGGGGGCCGCTGAGCAGTACTTC.